Listed below are T cell receptor beta chains from one sample, sequenced in a study of cytotoxic CD8 clonotypes in ibrutinib-treated CLL. Method: immunoSEQ multiplex PCR; TCRdb's copy keeps in-frame clones and lacks some. The sample shows roughly 220,000 clones, approximately 79% of them seen only once. The source was PBMCs, collected after 12 months of ibrutinib treatment. These TCRs come from a human donor with chronic lymphocytic leukemia. The CDR3 runs from the conserved cysteine through the conserved F or W. The D gene is left open where the match is weak. Size is stated for part of the rows, as once, few or many counts, or as a class when the clone is expanded.

D | J | V | size | CDR3 | DNA
TRBD1 | TRBJ2-1 | TRBV27 | NA | CASSSPGQGRNEQFF | TGTGCCAGCAGTTCTCCGGGACAGGGGAGGAATGAGCAGTTCTTC
TRBD1 | TRBJ2-4 | TRBV25-1 | NA | CASSAGQGEAKNIQYF | TGTGCCAGCAGTGCCGGACAGGGGGAAGCCAAAAACATTCAGTACTTC
NA | TRBJ2-3 | TRBV2 | NA | CASTQRGAGRPDTQYF | TGTGCCAGCACCCAACGGGGGGCGGGCCGCCCAGATACGCAGTATTTT
NA | TRBJ1-4 | TRBV6-5 | few | CASSFSGSGLFF | TGTGCCAGCAGTTTCTCCGGGAGTGGACTGTTTTTT
NA | TRBJ1-3 | TRBV4-2 | NA | CASSQDRGLGNTIYF | TGTGCCAGCAGCCAAGATAGGGGCCTGGGAAACACCATATATTTT
TRBD2 | TRBJ2-7 | TRBV11-1 | NA | CASSSGLFMEQYF | TGTGCCAGCAGCTCGGGACTATTTATGGAGCAGTACTTC
TRBD1 | TRBJ2-1 | TRBV25-1 | NA | CASSAPRQGAWDEQFF | TGTGCCAGCAGTGCGCCCCGACAGGGGGCCTGGGATGAGCAGTTCTTC
TRBD1 | TRBJ1-4 | TRBV28 | NA | CASIRQGFEKLFF | TGTGCCAGCATTAGACAGGGCTTTGAAAAACTGTTTTTT
TRBD1 | TRBJ2-3 | TRBV10-1 | NA | CASPPPGQGPKPSTDTQYF | TGCGCCAGCCCCCCACCGGGACAGGGGCCTAAACCTAGCACAGATACGCAGTATTTT
NA | TRBJ1-2 | TRBV6-6 | NA | CASSYSSGESYGYTF | TGTGCCAGCAGTTACTCGTCAGGGGAGAGCTATGGCTACACCTTC
TRBD1 | TRBJ2-3 | TRBV5-1 | NA | CASSLASRGQTDTQYF | TGCGCCAGCAGCTTGGCCAGCAGGGGGCAGACAGATACGCAGTATTTT
NA | TRBJ1-1 | TRBV2 | few | CASIQSTGSEAFF | TGTGCCAGCATTCAATCGACTGGTTCTGAAGCTTTCTTT
NA | TRBJ2-7 | TRBV5-4 | NA | CASSPDGGKEYF | TGTGCCAGCAGCCCGGATGGGGGGAAGGAGTACTTC
NA | TRBJ1-5 | TRBV4-1 | NA | CASSRGSNQPQHF | TGCGCCAGCAGTAGGGGGAGCAATCAGCCCCAGCATTTT
TRBD2 | TRBJ2-1 | TRBV6-1 | NA | CASSESSGGRNEQFF | TGTGCCAGCAGTGAGAGTAGCGGGGGCCGGAATGAGCAGTTCTTC
TRBD1 | TRBJ2-5 | TRBV5-4 | NA | CASSLPTGGETQYF | TGTGCCAGCAGCTTGCCAACAGGGGGGGAGACCCAGTACTTC
TRBD2 | TRBJ2-7 | TRBV11-2 | NA | CASSSTSGRAYEQYF | TGTGCCAGCAGCTCGACTAGCGGGAGGGCCTACGAGCAGTACTTC
NA | TRBJ1-2 | TRBV5-5 | NA | CASSLGPYWEFGYTF | TGTGCCAGCAGCTTGGGTCCTTACTGGGAGTTTGGCTACACCTTC